This T cell receptor beta chain was found in a study of T cell repertoires in aging, cancer and after chemotherapy. Study-level findings and limits: Loss of evenness, beyond lost richness, contributed to age-related TCR diversity decline in cancer patients. These repertoire data do not allow conclusions about immunological memory after chemotherapy. Untreated cancer patients had significantly lower blood TCR diversity than age-matched healthy donors. In each cancer cohort, median generation probability increased across chemotherapy, suggesting thymic output rebounded.

Peripheral blood genomic DNA, not sorted cells or RNA, was the template. As regards this clonotype: The antigen is not known.

Multiplex touch-down PCR with TRB-A/B primers amplified rearranged V-D-J TRB sequences. Each CDR3 protein is one row after TCRdb ran MiXCR on the multiplex PCR reads. The table records around 5,000 distinct CDR3 sequences, roughly 24% of them present only once. CDR3 length: 13 residues. Germline V gene lookup returns CDR1 GTSNPN and CDR2 SVGIG (reference sequence). Trimming took off 0 bases at V and 1 base at J, with 6 bases between the two ends. V gene TRBV30 combines with J gene TRBJ1-1; unclear D gene. The sample was blood. The sequence was collected from a human donor in good health. The CDR3 spells CAWSVQWNTEAFF. The DNA for the CDR3 is TGTGCCTGGAGTGTACAGTGGAACACTGAAGCTTTCTTT.